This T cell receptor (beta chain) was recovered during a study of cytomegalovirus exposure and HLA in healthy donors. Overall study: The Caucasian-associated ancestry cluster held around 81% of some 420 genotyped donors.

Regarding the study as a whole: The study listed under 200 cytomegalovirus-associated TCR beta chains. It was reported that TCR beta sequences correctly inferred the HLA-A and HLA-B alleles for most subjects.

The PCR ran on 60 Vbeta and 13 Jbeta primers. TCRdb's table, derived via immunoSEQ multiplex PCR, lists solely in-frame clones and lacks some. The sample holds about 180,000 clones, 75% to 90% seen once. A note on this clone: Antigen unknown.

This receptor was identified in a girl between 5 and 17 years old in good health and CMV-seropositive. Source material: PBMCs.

Here the CDR3 reads CASSEGARAQPQHF. The CDR3 DNA is TGTGCCAGCTCGGAAGGGGCAAGGGCTCAGCCCCAGCATTTT. The chain employs TRBV18 and TRBJ1-5, with D possibly being TRBD1 (5 bases). The germline CDR1 and CDR2 sequences are KGHSH and LQKENI. V dropped 6 bases and J dropped 6 bases, with 15 bases sitting between them. This CDR3 comprises 14 residues.